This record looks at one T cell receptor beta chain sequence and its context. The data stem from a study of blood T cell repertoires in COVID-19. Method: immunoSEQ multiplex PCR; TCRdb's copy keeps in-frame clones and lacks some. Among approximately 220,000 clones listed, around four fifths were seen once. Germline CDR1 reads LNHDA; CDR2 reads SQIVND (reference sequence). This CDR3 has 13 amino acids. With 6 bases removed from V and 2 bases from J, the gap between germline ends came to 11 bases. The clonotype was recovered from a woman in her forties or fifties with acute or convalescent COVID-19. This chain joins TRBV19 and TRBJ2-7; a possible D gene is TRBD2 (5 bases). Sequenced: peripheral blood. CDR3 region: CASRRGIAYEQYF. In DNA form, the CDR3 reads TGTGCCAGTAGGAGAGGGATAGCCTACGAGCAGTACTTC.